What follows are 9 T cell receptor beta chains derived from one specimen sequenced in a study of neoadjuvant anti-PD-1 for oral cavity cancer. Regarding time point: after neoadjuvant nivolumab, at surgical resection. The protocol was immunoSEQ multiplex PCR, while the TCRdb copy is restricted to in-frame clones and leaves out a portion. This repertoire shows around 15,000 clones, 40% found once; its top ten account for less than 40%. The sample in question was tumor tissue, obtained after nivolumab (anti-PD-1) treatment. The origin of the receptors is a person aged 35-79 years with oral cavity squamous cell carcinoma.

The V gene is TRBV5-1, the J gene TRBJ2-1, with D tentatively TRBD2 (7 bases). The CDR3 totals 16 residues. CDR1 is SGHRS and CDR2 is YFSETQ in the germline V gene. V was cut by 4 bases and J by 7 bases, with 21 bases left in between. CDR3: CASSPLGGAGRNEQFF. In DNA form, the CDR3 reads TGCGCCAGCAGCCCCTTAGGGGGGGCTGGTCGTAATGAGCAGTTCTTC.

This chain uses TRBV7-2 with TRBJ2-7; 9 bases match TRBD1. CDR1 is SGHTA, CDR2 FQGNSA, per germline. Trimming removed 1 base from V and 3 bases from J; junction bases left unmatched: 10. CDR3 length: 17 amino acids. CDR3 coding DNA: TGTGCCAGCAGCTTAGAAAGGAACCGGGACAGGGACTACGAGCAGTACTTC. Amino acids: CASSLERNRDRDYEQYF. The full variable domain, rest sourced from reference TRBV7-2 and TRBJ2-7, is GAGVSQSPSNKVTEKGKDVELRCDPISGHTALYWYRQSLGQGLEFLIYFQGNSAPDKSGLPSDRFSAERTGGSVSTLTIQRTQQEDSAVYLCASSLERNRDRDYEQYFGPGTRLTVT.

This clone has just a few counts. The chain couples TRBV11-2 to TRBJ1-1; D unclear. The germline gives CDR1 SGHAT, CDR2 FQNNGV. CDR3 size: 13 residues. Deletions cut 1 base from V and 1 base from J, with 4 bases between. CDR3 sequence: CASSLGRNTEAFF. Written as DNA, the CDR3 is TGTGCCAGCAGCTTAGGACGGAACACTGAAGCTTTCTTT.

This rearrangement joins TRBV18 to TRBJ1-5, with D tentatively TRBD1 (5 bases). V gave up 2 bases and J gave up 6 bases, with 8 bases separating them. This CDR3 is built from 13 residues. The germline V gene encodes CDR1 KGHSH and CDR2 LQKENI. The CDR3 DNA follows: TGTGCCAGCTCACCAGGGGCCGGTCAGCCCCAGCATTTT. Its translation is CASSPGAGQPQHF.

This clone was counted many times. The chain links TRBV6-6 to TRBJ2-1; 9 nucleotides line up with TRBD1. The CDR3 consists of 14 residues. Germline V lookup: CDR1 MNHNY, CDR2 SVGAGI (reference sequence). The ends lost 10 bases at V and 7 bases at J; junction bases unmatched: 11. CDR3 sequence (DNA): TGTGCCACCACGCCGGGACAGGGCACGAATGAGCAGTTCTTC. Translated, it gives CATTPGQGTNEQFF.

The sample holds a few counts of this clone. V and J are TRBV25-1 and TRBJ2-7; D possibly uses TRBD1 or TRBD2 (5 bases each). The CDR3 contains 15 residues. V lost 6 bases and J lost 7, with 22 bases in between. Per the germline V gene, CDR1 is MGHDK and CDR2 is SYGVNS. CDR3 nucleotide sequence: TGTGCCAGCAGCCCTAGTCTGGGACCCTCAGTTGAGCAGTACTTC. As protein: CASSPSLGPSVEQYF.

The chain carries TRBV13 and TRBJ2-7; TRBD1 agrees at 10 bases. The germline V gene has CDR1 PRHDT and CDR2 FYEKMQ (reference sequence). This CDR3 comprises 15 residues. V trimming: 4 bases; J trimming: 1 base; junction bases outside the gene matches: 4. The CDR3 region is CASSSGQGRSYEQYF. The CDR3 DNA is TGTGCCAGCAGCTCGGGACAGGGGAGATCCTACGAGCAGTACTTC. Drawing the rest from reference TRBV13 and TRBJ2-7, the complete variable domain is AAGVIQSPRHLIKEKRETATLKCYPIPRHDTVYWYQQGPGQDPQFLISFYEKMQSDKGSIPDRFSAQQFSDYHSELNMSSLELGDSALYFCASSSGQGRSYEQYFGPGTRLTVT.

This clone was seen only a few times. The rearrangement links TRBV10-3 to TRBJ1-3; D is unclear. CDR3 length: 14 residues. Germline V gene sequence: CDR1 ENHRY, CDR2 SYGVKD. V was trimmed by 0 bases and J by 3 bases, leaving 6 bases between them. As DNA, the CDR3 is TGTGCCATCAGTGAGTCTCGGGATGGAAACACCATATATTTT. Translating gives CAISESRDGNTIYF.

This clone was detected a few times. J is TRBJ2-7 and V is TRBV14, with D uncertain. This CDR3 is built from 12 residues. The V gene's germline CDR1 is SGHDN and CDR2 FVKESK. The ends were cut back, 5 bases at V and 0 bases at J, with 5 bases in the middle. CDR3 residues: CASSFGSYEQYF. The CDR3 DNA is TGTGCCAGCAGCTTCGGCTCCTACGAGCAGTACTTC.